This T cell receptor beta chain was documented in a study of T cell repertoires in cytomegalovirus infection. The overall study: Newly reported HLA-C-restricted and thoroughly characterized HLA-B-restricted CMV epitopes were employed. CMV infection and matching HLA type were both indicated by public TCR beta signatures. Study-wide findings and caveats: HLA-C-restricted, CMV-specific TCR beta clonotypes were dominant ex vivo. Carriers of CMV plus the relevant HLA were identified by cumulative public TCR beta family frequency.

On this clonotype itself: The antigen is undetermined.

TCRdb redid the calling of the reads with MiXCR, one entry per CDR3 protein. The sample has about 900,000 distinct CDR3 sequences; roughly 30% are singletons. Source: cultured CD8+ T cells from PBMCs, taken from culture after CMV antigen stimulation. The TCR sequence derives from a human donor in good health (CMV status not recorded). Some clones in this sample may be carry-over from other donors' samples.

Written as DNA, the CDR3 is TGTGCCAGCAGCTTAGACCGGACGGGGAACACCGGGGAGCTGTTTTTT. This encodes CASSLDRTGNTGELFF. The genes are TRBV11-3 and TRBJ2-2; D ambiguous. The V end was cut by 0 bases, the J end by 1 base, with 9 bases between. CDR3 length: 16 amino acids. Looked up from germline, CDR1 is SGHNT and CDR2 is YENEEA.